This TCR beta chain was documented in a study of blood T cell repertoires in COVID-19. At the level of the study: Samples of COVID-19 (acute and convalescent) were obtained from the United States, Italy and Spain. PBMCs, B-cell-depleted T cells, or T cells provided the cDNA or gDNA that made up the material.

Authors' analysis steps: Counts of nucleated cells, estimated from reference gene primer amplification, were obtained. Using immunoSEQ multiplex PCR, the repertoire was profiled, and TCRdb retains in-frame clones only, with some absent. The DNA was the basis for D and trimming; V, J and clone size are from that table. The data contain roughly 140,000 clones, around 81% of them singletons. The CDR3 runs to 14 residues. V lost 5 bases to trimming and J lost 0 bases, with 10 bases between them. In germline, CDR1 is SNHLY, CDR2 FYNNEI. The receptor's source is a human donor in a cohort sampled during active COVID-19. Sequenced material: peripheral blood. The chain links TRBV2 to TRBJ1-1; D gene ambiguous. The CDR3 bases are TGTGCCAGCAGTCCCAGGACTATGAACACTGAAGCTTTCTTT. Its translation: CASSPRTMNTEAFF.